This T cell receptor (beta chain) appears in the sequencing data of a study of T cell responses to AZD1222 COVID-19 vaccine. Study-wide results and caveats: A rise in Spike-specific TCR breadth and depth followed two AZD1222 doses.

The data were produced by immunoSEQ multiplex PCR, yet TCRdb's version contains in-frame clones alone and is incomplete. The data show around 84,000 clones, about 91% seen once. The ends lost 2 bases at V and 1 base at J; junction bases unmatched: 1. CDR1 WSHSY and CDR2 SAAADI come from the germline V gene. The CDR3 length is 14 residues. This clone was recorded a few times. Its antigen is not known. This clonotype was obtained from an adult in good health. The sequencing used peripheral blood, collected on day 0 of MenACWY control vaccination. The chain recombines TRBV10-2 with TRBJ2-7, with TRBD1 identical over 8 bases. The CDR3 reads CASSEGDRSYEQYF. DNA of the CDR3: TGCGCCAGCAGTGAGGGGGACAGGTCCTACGAGCAGTACTTC.